This T cell receptor (beta chain) was recovered during a study of T cell changes during pregnancy in multiple sclerosis. CDR3 length: 15 residues. Trimming took 0 bases from V and 4 from J; bases not matched to a gene: 3. CDR1 MRHNA and CDR2 SNTAGT come from the germline V gene. The repertoire was sequenced with immunoSEQ multiplex PCR; TCRdb's copy has only in-frame clones and lacks some. The sample records 70,000 to 95,000 clones, about 89% being singletons. This clone showed up just once. The sequence was collected from a female donor with multiple sclerosis, enrolled in a pregnancy study. Sequences were derived from peripheral blood, sampled before pregnancy. This chain joins TRBV6-4 and TRBJ2-3; 8 bases agree with TRBD2. The CDR3 loop is CASSDSGGASDTQYF. Written as DNA, the CDR3 is TGTGCCAGCAGTGACTCCGGGGGGGCATCAGATACGCAGTATTTT.